What follows is one TCR beta chain and its context. TCRdb re-derived calls from the RT-PCR reads in MiXCR, one entry per CDR3 protein. The table has more than 550,000 distinct CDR3 sequences, over 12% seen once. Germline V lookup: CDR1 KGHSH, CDR2 LQKENI. With 4 bases removed from V and 2 bases from J, the gap between germline ends came to 12 bases. The CDR3 is 14 residues long. This chain joins TRBV18 and TRBJ2-7; maybe TRBD2 (7 bases). Sequencing used memory CD4+ T cells from blood. The receptor was derived from a female donor in good health, serving as a healthy control. CDR3 sequence: CASSQSGGPYEQYF. The CDR3 region has the DNA TGTGCCAGCTCACAATCCGGGGGGCCCTACGAGCAGTACTTC. The full variable domain, rest sourced from reference TRBV18 and TRBJ2-7, is NAGVMQNPRHLVRRRGQEARLRCSPMKGHSHVYWYRQLPEEGLKFMVYLQKENIIDESGMPKERFSAEFPKEGPSILRIQQVVRGDSAAYFCASSQSGGPYEQYFGPGTRLTVT.